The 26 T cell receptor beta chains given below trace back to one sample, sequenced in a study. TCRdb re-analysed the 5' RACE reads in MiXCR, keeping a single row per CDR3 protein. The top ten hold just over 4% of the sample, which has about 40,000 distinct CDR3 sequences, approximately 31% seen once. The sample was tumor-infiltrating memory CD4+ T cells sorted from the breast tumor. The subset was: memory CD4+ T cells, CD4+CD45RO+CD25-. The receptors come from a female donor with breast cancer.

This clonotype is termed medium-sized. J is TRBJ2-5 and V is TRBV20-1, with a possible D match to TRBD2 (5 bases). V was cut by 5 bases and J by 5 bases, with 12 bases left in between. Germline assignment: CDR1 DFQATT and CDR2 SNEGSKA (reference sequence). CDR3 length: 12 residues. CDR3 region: CSASSLYETQYF. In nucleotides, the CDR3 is TGCAGTGCTTCTAGCCTTTACGAGACCCAGTACTTC.

The CDR3 DNA reads TGTGCCAGCAGCACGAGTTACAATGAGCAGTTCTTC. Protein product: CASSTSYNEQFF. This chain joins TRBV9 and TRBJ2-1; no reliable D call. The CDR3 sequence is 12 residues long. V was pared by 4 bases and J by 4 bases, with 6 bases between. CDR1 and CDR2 from the germline V gene are SGDLS and YYNGEE.

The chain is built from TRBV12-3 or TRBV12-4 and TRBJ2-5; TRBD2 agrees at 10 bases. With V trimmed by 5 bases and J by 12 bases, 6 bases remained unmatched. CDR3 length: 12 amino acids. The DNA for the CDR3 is TGTGCCAGCAGTCCGGGACTAGCGCCTAAGTACTTC. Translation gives CASSPGLAPKYF.

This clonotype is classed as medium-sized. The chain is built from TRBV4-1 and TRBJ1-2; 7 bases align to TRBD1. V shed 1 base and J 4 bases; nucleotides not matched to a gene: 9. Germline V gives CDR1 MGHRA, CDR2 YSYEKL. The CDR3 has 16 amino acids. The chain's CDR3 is CASSQASTGRAYGYTF. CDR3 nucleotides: TGCGCCAGCAGCCAAGCCTCGACAGGGCGGGCCTATGGCTACACCTTC.

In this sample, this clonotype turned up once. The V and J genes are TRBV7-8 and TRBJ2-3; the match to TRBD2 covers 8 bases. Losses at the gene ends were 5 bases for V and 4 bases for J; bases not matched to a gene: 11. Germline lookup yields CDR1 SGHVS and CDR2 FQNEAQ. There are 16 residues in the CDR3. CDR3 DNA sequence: TGTGCCAGCAGCCCCAAGAGAGCGGGGGTCGCAGATACGCAGTATTTT. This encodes CASSPKRAGVADTQYF.

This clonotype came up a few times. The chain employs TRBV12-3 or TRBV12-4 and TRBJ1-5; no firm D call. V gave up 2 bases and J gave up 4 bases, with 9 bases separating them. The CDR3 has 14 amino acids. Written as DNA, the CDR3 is TGTGCCAGCAGTTTACAAAGGGATAATCAGCCCCAGCATTTT. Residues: CASSLQRDNQPQHF.

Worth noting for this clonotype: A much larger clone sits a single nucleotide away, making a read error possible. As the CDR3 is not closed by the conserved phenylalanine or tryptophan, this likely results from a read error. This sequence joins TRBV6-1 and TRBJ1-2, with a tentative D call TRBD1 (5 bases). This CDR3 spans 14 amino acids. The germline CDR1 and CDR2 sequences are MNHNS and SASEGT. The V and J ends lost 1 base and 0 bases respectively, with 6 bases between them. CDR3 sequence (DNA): TGTGCCAGCAGTGAAGTGACAGCTAACTATGGCTACACCATC. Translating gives CASSEVTANYGYTI.

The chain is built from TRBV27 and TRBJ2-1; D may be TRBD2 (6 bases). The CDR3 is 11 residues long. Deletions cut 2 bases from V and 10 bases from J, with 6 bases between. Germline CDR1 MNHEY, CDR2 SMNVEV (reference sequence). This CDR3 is CASSLRGEQFF. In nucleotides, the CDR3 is TGTGCCAGCAGTTTACGGGGGGAGCAGTTCTTC.

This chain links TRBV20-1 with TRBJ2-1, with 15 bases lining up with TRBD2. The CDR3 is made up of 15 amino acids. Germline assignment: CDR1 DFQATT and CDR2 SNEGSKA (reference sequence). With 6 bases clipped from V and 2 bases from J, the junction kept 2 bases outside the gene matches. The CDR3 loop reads CSAGTSGRTYNEQFF. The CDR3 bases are TGCAGTGCCGGGACTAGCGGGAGGACCTACAATGAGCAGTTCTTC.

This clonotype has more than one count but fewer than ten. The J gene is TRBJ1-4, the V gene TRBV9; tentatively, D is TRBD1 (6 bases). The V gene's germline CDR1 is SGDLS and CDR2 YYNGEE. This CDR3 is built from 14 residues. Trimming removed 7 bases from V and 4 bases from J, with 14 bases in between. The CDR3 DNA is TGTGCCAGCGGACAGACAGGAGTTAATGAAAAACTGTTTTTT. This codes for CASGQTGVNEKLFF.

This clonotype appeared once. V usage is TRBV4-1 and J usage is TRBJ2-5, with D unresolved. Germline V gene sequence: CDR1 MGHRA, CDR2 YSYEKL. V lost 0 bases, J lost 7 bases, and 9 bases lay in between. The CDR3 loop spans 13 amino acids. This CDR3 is CASSQEARWTQYF. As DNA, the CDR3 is TGCGCCAGCAGCCAAGAAGCCCGTTGGACCCAGTACTTC.

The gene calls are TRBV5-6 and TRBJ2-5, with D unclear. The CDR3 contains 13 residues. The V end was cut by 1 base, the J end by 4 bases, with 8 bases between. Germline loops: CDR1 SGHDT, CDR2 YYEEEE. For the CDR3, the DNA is TGTGCCAGCAGCTTGTTCGACCTAGAGACCCAGTACTTC. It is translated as CASSLFDLETQYF.

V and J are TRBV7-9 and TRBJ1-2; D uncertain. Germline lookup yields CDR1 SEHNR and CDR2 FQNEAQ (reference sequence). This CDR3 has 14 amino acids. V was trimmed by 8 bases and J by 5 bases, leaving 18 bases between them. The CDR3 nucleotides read TGTGCCAGCCAGCCCGATCAGAGGACGTATGGCTACACCTTC. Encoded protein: CASQPDQRTYGYTF. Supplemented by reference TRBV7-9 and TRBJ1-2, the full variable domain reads DTGVSQNPRHKITKRGQNVTFRCDPISEHNRLYWYRQTLGQGPEFLTYFQNEAQLEKSRLLSDRFSAERPKGSFSTLEIQRTEQGDSAMYLCASQPDQRTYGYTFGSGTRLTVV.

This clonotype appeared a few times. The CDR3 sequence: CSAWSPEENTEAFF. Here the CDR3 DNA reads TGCAGTGCATGGTCTCCAGAAGAGAACACTGAAGCTTTCTTT. This chain joins TRBV20-1 and TRBJ1-1, with no clear D. This CDR3 has 14 amino acids. The germline V and J ends were trimmed by 6 bases and 1 base, with 15 bases remaining between them. Germline V lookup: CDR1 DFQATT, CDR2 SNEGSKA (reference sequence).

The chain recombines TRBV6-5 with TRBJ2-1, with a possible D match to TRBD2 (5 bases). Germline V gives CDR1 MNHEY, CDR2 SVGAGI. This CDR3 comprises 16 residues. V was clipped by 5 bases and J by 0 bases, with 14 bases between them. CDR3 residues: CASSPEAGSSYNEQFF. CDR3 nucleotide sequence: TGTGCCAGCAGTCCGGAGGCGGGTAGCTCCTACAATGAGCAGTTCTTC.

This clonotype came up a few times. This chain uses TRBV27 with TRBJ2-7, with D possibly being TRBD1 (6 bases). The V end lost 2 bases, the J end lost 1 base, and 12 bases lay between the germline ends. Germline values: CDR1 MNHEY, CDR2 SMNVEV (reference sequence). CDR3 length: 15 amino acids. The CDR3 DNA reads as TGTGCCAGCAGTTTAAGTGGGGGCCGTTCCTACGAGCAGTACTTC. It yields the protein CASSLSGGRSYEQYF.

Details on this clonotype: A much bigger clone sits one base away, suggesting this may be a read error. CDR3 sequence: CSATGTISSGANVLTF. CDR3 sequence (DNA): TGCAGTGCTACCGGGACTATAAGCTCTGGGGCCAACGTCCTGACTTTC. The chain joins TRBV20-1 to TRBJ2-6; 7 bases are a match to TRBD2. This CDR3 has 16 residues. The germline V gene has CDR1 DFQATT and CDR2 SNEGSKA (reference sequence). V gave up 4 bases and J gave up 0 bases; unmatched junction bases: 6.

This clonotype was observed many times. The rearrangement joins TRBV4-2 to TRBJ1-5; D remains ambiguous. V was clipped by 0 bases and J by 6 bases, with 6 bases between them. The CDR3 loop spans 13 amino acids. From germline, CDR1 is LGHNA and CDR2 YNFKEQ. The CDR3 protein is CASSQDKVQPQHF. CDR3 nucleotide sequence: TGTGCCAGCAGCCAAGATAAGGTTCAGCCCCAGCATTTT.

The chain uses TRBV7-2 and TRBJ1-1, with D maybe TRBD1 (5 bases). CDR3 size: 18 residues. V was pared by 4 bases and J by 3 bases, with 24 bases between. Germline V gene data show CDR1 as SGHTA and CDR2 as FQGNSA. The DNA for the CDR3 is TGTGCCAGCAGCTATCTTCGCGGGGCCCTAAAACGCGACACTGAAGCTTTCTTT. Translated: CASSYLRGALKRDTEAFF.

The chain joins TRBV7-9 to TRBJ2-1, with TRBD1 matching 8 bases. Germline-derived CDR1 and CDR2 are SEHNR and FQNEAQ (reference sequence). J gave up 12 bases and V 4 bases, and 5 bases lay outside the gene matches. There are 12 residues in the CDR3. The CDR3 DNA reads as TGTGCCAGCAGCTCTGACAGGGGACGGCAGTTCTTC. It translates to CASSSDRGRQFF.

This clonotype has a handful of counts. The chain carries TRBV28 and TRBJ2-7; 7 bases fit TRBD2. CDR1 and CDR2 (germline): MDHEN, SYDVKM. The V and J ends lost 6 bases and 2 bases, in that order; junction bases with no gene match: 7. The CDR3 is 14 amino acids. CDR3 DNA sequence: TGTGCCAGCAGATCCGCTGGGGGGGCCTACGAGCAGTACTTC. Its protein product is CASRSAGGAYEQYF.

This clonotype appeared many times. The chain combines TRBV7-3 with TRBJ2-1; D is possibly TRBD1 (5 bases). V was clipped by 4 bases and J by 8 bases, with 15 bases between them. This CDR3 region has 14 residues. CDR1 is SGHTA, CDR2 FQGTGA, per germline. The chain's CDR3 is CASSSRQGFYEQFF. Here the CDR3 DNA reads TGTGCCAGCAGCTCCCGGCAGGGATTCTATGAGCAGTTCTTC.

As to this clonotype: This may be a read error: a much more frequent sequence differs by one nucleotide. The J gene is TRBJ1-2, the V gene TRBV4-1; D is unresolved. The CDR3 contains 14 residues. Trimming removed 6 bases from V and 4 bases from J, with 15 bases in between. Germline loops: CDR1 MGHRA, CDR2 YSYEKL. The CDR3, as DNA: TGCGCCAGCAGTCAACCCGTCAGCGCCTATGGCTACACCTTC. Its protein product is CASSQPVSAYGYTF.

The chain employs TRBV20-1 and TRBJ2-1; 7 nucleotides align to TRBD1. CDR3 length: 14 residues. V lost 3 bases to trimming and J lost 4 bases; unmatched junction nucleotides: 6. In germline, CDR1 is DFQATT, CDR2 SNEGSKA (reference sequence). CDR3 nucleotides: TGCAGTGCTAGGAACCGGGACAGATACAATGAGCAGTTCTTC. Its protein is CSARNRDRYNEQFF.

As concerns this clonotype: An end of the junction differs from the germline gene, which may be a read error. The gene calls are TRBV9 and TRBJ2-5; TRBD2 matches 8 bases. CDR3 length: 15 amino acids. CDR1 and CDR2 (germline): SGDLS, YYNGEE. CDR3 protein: CVSSSRTGGRETQYF. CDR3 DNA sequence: TGTGTCAGCAGCTCGCGGACGGGAGGGAGAGAGACCCAGTACTTC.

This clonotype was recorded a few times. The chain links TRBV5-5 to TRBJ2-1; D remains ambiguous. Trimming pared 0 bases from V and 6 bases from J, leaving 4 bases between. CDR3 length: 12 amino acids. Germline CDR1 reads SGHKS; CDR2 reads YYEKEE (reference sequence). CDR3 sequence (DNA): TGTGCCAGCAGCTTGGTCCGCAATGAGCAGTTCTTC. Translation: CASSLVRNEQFF.